This T cell receptor (beta chain) was observed in a study of CD8 T cells in Susac syndrome. This CDR3 contains 15 residues. Per the germline V gene, CDR1 is SNHLY and CDR2 is FYNNEI. Losses at the gene ends were 5 bases for V and 10 bases for J; bases not matched to a gene: 11. Random hexamers served to reverse transcribe roughly 0.45 to 1 ug RNA. TCRdb re-called the immunoSEQ multiplex PCR reads through MiXCR, storing one row per CDR3 protein. The repertoire holds roughly 200,000 distinct CDR3 sequences, with 91% as singletons. Sequencing was done on a sample of CD4+ T cells from PBMCs. The chain carries TRBV2 and TRBJ1-1; 12 nucleotides agree with TRBD1. This sequence originates from a human donor with Susac syndrome. The CDR3 DNA sequence: TGTGCCAGCAGTTTAACGGGACAGGGGGCTTCTAGAGCTTTCTTT. Translation gives CASSLTGQGASRAFF.